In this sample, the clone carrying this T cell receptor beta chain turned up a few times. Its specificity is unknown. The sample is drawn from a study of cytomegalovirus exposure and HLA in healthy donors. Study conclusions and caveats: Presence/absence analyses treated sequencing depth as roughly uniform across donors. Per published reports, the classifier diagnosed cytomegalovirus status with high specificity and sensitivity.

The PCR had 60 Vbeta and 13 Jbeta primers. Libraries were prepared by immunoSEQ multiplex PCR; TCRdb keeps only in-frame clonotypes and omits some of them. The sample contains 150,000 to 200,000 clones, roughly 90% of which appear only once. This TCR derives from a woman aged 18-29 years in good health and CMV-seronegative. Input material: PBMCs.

CDR3 coding DNA: TGTGCCAGCAGCCTATCGGGCTACGAGCAGTACTTC. As protein: CASSLSGYEQYF. The chain has TRBV27 and TRBJ2-7, with D uncertain. Germline CDR1 MNHEY, CDR2 SMNVEV (reference sequence). Trimming left V 6 bases short and J 3 bases short, with 9 bases between. The CDR3 is 12 residues long.